This T cell receptor beta chain was captured by sequencing in a study of T cell changes during pregnancy in multiple sclerosis. Clones were sequenced by immunoSEQ multiplex PCR, and TCRdb holds only the in-frame ones, with some missing. Of around 96,000 clones detected, approximately 95% appear once; the ten largest clones hold about 1.6%. The V gene's germline CDR1 is MDHEN and CDR2 SYDVKM. V lost 5 bases, J lost 2 bases, and 10 bases lay in between. CDR3 length: 13 residues. The V gene is TRBV28, the J gene TRBJ2-7, with a possible D match to TRBD1 (5 bases). This receptor was taken from a female donor in good health, enrolled as a control in a pregnancy study. The sample here was peripheral blood, taken after pregnancy. CDR3 residues: CASSPTAPYEQYF. CDR3 coding DNA: TGTGCCAGCAGTCCGACAGCCCCCTACGAGCAGTACTTC.